These 8 T cell receptor beta chains were sequenced from one sample in a study of shared clonotypes between healthy human individuals. Sequencing used immunoSEQ multiplex PCR; TCRdb keeps in-frame clones, though not all of them. The sample lists roughly 700,000 clones, 74% occurring once. Material for sequencing was memory CD4+ T cells sorted from blood. Subset noted: CD45RA-negative fraction. The source is a woman aged 25-40 years in good health.

This chain connects TRBV28 to TRBJ2-7; 7 bases match TRBD1. V trimming: 5 bases; J trimming: 2 bases; junction bases outside the gene matches: 6. Germline CDR1 is MDHEN and CDR2 is SYDVKM. The CDR3 covers 14 residues. The DNA for the CDR3 is TGTGCCAGCAGTACAGGGGCCGCAACCTACGAGCAGTACTTC. This gives the protein CASSTGAATYEQYF.

The chain couples TRBV5-1 to TRBJ2-7; D possibly corresponds to TRBD1 (7 bases). V dropped 2 bases and J dropped 0 bases, with 9 bases sitting between them. Germline V gene lookup returns CDR1 SGHRS and CDR2 YFSETQ. The CDR3 is made up of 14 amino acids. The CDR3 is CASSFRGDSYEQYF. The CDR3 coding sequence is TGCGCCAGCAGCTTCAGGGGGGACTCCTACGAGCAGTACTTC.

This chain joins TRBV5-5 and TRBJ2-1; TRBD1 aligns across 7 bases. The CDR3 contains 14 residues. The V gene end was trimmed by 4 bases and the J gene end by 6 bases; junction bases not matched to a gene: 7. Germline V gene lookup returns CDR1 SGHKS and CDR2 YYEKEE (reference sequence). Here the CDR3 reads CASSGEQGINEQFF. The CDR3 bases are TGTGCCAGCAGCGGAGAACAGGGGATCAATGAGCAGTTCTTC.

The gene calls are TRBV5-5 and TRBJ1-5; D gene ambiguous. The germline gives CDR1 SGHKS, CDR2 YYEKEE (reference sequence). The ends were cut back, 2 bases at V and 3 bases at J, with 12 bases in the middle. The CDR3 extends over 15 amino acids. CDR3 region: CASSLNGLNNQPQHF. CDR3 DNA: TGTGCCAGCAGCTTAAACGGGTTAAACAATCAGCCCCAGCATTTT.

The table lists this clone with a count of one. The chain links TRBV12-1 to TRBJ2-5; the table names TRBD2, a call not compared with the DNA. TRBV12-1 is a known pseudogene. The CDR3 totals 18 residues. The CDR3: CASSFGTRGERRVETQYF. The CDR3 DNA sequence: TGTGCCAGCAGCTTTGGGACTAGGGGAGAGAGAAGGGTGGAGACCCAGTACTTC.

As DNA, the CDR3 is TGTGCCAGCAACTTGGACAGGGGGTTTAATGAGCAGTTCTTC. Translated, it gives CASNLDRGFNEQFF. The chain joins TRBV2 to TRBJ2-1; 10 bases line up with TRBD1. CDR3 length: 14 amino acids. Germline loops: CDR1 SNHLY, CDR2 FYNNEI. Losses at the gene ends were 7 bases for V and 7 bases for J; bases not matched to a gene: 7.

V usage is TRBV18 and J usage is TRBJ2-1; no firm D call. V was shortened by 0 bases and J by 0 bases, with 9 bases between the two germline ends. CDR3 length equals 16 residues. Germline V gene sequence: CDR1 KGHSH, CDR2 LQKENI. CDR3 sequence: CASSPPGFRSYNEQFF. The CDR3 nucleotides are TGTGCCAGCTCACCACCGGGGTTTCGCTCCTACAATGAGCAGTTCTTC.

This clone was found once. The junction differs from germline at one of its ends, possibly a read error. This sequence joins TRBV5-1 and TRBJ1-4; weak D call: TRBD1 (5 bases). The CDR3 runs to 15 residues. Germline V gene sequence: CDR1 SGHRS, CDR2 YFSETQ. CDR3 residues: CASRLGGGSEEKLFF. The CDR3 bases are TGCGCCAGCAGATTGGGTGGGGGGTCGGAAGAAAAACTGTTTTTT.